The rows below give T cell receptor beta chains drawn from one sample of a study of blood T cell repertoires in COVID-19. Profiled with immunoSEQ multiplex PCR; TCRdb holds only in-frame clones, not every one. This table has 55,000 to 70,000 clones, about 81% appearing once. Sequencing was carried out using peripheral blood. All receptors derive from an elderly man with acute or convalescent COVID-19. Each CDR3 is given with its conserved first and last residue. Each record gives: V gene, J gene, CDR3 length, D gene, clone size, CDR3 protein, CDR3 DNA. The D gene is left open where the match is weak. Where a row states a size, it is once, few, many or the class of an expanded clone; other rows omit it.

TRBV4-1	TRBJ1-4	14	.	.	CASSQVDSNEKLFF	TGCGCCAGCAGCCAAGTAGACTCTAATGAAAAACTGTTTTTT
TRBV11-2	TRBJ1-4	16	.	.	CASSLDPQGANEKLFF	TGTGCCAGCAGCTTAGATCCCCAGGGTGCCAATGAAAAACTGTTTTTT
TRBV5-1	TRBJ1-4	14	TRBD1	many	CASSTGQASEKLFF	TGCGCCAGCAGCACCGGACAGGCCTCGGAAAAACTGTTTTTT
TRBV3-1/TRBV3-2	TRBJ1-5	14	.	.	CACGVGSGNQPQHF	TGTGCCTGCGGGGTAGGGTCGGGCAATCAGCCCCAGCATTTT
TRBV24-1	TRBJ1-5	16	.	.	CATSPGGGAPNQPQHF	TGTGCCACCAGTCCCGGAGGAGGGGCTCCAAATCAGCCCCAGCATTTT
TRBV9	TRBJ2-3	13	.	.	CASSVDDMRVKYF	TGTGCCAGCAGCGTAGACGATATGAGGGTTAAATATTTT
TRBV6-5	TRBJ1-6	14	TRBD1	once	CASSSRDSYSPLHF	TGTGCCAGCAGTTCCCGGGACAGCTATTCACCCCTCCACTTT
TRBV11-3	TRBJ2-3	15	TRBD2	.	CASSTSGGASDTQYF	TGTGCCAGCAGTACTAGCGGGGGGGCGTCAGATACGCAGTATTTT
TRBV4-3	TRBJ2-1	14	.	.	CASSQERNRDEQFF	TGCGCCAGCAGCCAAGAAAGGAACCGGGATGAGCAGTTCTTC
TRBV5-6	TRBJ1-2	13	.	.	CASSWAGNYGYTF	TGTGCCAGCAGCTGGGCCGGTAACTATGGCTACACCTTC
TRBV7-3	TRBJ2-5	17	TRBD2	.	CASSLVGASGVGETQYF	TGTGCCAGCAGCTTAGTTGGGGCTAGCGGGGTAGGGGAGACCCAGTACTTC
TRBV5-6	TRBJ2-7	14	TRBD2	few	CASRSILGGSEQYF	TGTGCCAGCAGATCAATTTTGGGAGGGAGCGAGCAGTACTTC
TRBV5-4	TRBJ2-1	13	.	.	CASSLLGVDEQFF	TGTGCCAGCAGCTTGCTGGGAGTAGACGAGCAGTTCTTC
TRBV18	TRBJ2-7	14	TRBD1	.	CASSPGQGLGEQYF	TGTGCCAGCTCCCCGGGACAGGGTTTAGGCGAGCAGTACTTC
TRBV7-8	TRBJ2-1	15	TRBD2	.	CASSLVTSGSHEQFF	TGTGCCAGCAGCTTAGTAACTAGCGGGAGCCATGAGCAGTTCTTC
TRBV3-1/TRBV3-2	TRBJ2-5	12	.	.	CASSPLRETQYF	TGTGCCAGCAGCCCCTTGAGAGAGACCCAGTACTTC
TRBV29-1	TRBJ1-2	15	TRBD1	once	CSVVEGGASGYGYTF	TGCAGCGTTGTTGAAGGGGGCGCGTCCGGCTATGGCTACACCTTC
TRBV2	TRBJ1-3	14	.	.	CASSGARGGNTIYF	TGTGCCAGCAGTGGGGCCCGCGGGGGAAACACCATATATTTT
TRBV6-2/TRBV6-3	TRBJ2-5	14	.	.	CASSYLRGGASLYF	TGTGCCAGCAGTTACCTTAGGGGGGGGGCCTCGTTGTACTTC
TRBV27	TRBJ2-7	14	TRBD2	.	CASSSSGQSYEQYF	TGTGCCAGCAGTTCTAGCGGGCAATCCTACGAGCAGTACTTC
TRBV11-3	TRBJ2-6	18	TRBD1	.	CASSSGTAPLSGANVLTF	TGTGCCAGCAGCTCGGGGACAGCCCCGCTCTCGGGGGCCAACGTCCTGACTTTC
TRBV7-2	TRBJ2-3	14	.	.	CASRDGRVGDTQYF	TGTGCCAGCAGGGACGGCAGGGTTGGAGATACGCAGTATTTT
TRBV5-1	TRBJ1-1	14	.	.	CASSLGGTPGGAFF	TGCGCCAGCAGCTTGGGTGGGACGCCAGGAGGGGCTTTCTTT
TRBV5-1	TRBJ1-1	13	.	few	CASSQTTNTEAFF	TGCGCCAGCAGCCAAACTACGAACACTGAAGCTTTCTTT
TRBV19	TRBJ2-3	17	.	once	CASTTSVGAVGTDTQYF	TGTGCCAGTACCACCAGCGTAGGGGCTGTGGGCACAGATACGCAGTATTTT
TRBV5-4	TRBJ2-3	15	TRBD2	.	CASSFRDYSTDTQYF	TGTGCCAGCAGTTTCCGGGACTACAGCACAGATACGCAGTATTTT
TRBV20-1	TRBJ2-7	10	TRBD1	.	CSATGVEQYF	TGCAGTGCCACAGGGGTCGAGCAGTACTTC
TRBV5-4	TRBJ2-2	16	TRBD1	.	CASSLGRGLETGELFF	TGTGCCAGCAGCTTGGGCAGGGGGCTAGAGACCGGGGAGCTGTTTTTT
TRBV7-9	TRBJ2-2	15	.	.	CASRLLAQGTGELFF	TGTGCCAGCCGCCTACTAGCCCAGGGCACCGGGGAGCTGTTTTTT
TRBV28	TRBJ1-4	16	.	.	CASSLPRGGGIEKLFF	TGTGCCAGCAGTCTCCCCCGGGGCGGCGGGATAGAAAAACTGTTTTTT
TRBV20-1	TRBJ2-3	14	TRBD2	.	CSASNLAGEDTQYF	TGCAGTGCTAGTAATCTAGCGGGAGAGGATACGCAGTATTTT
TRBV5-1	TRBJ2-5	16	TRBD2	few	CASSLVPAGGSETQYF	TGCGCCAGCAGCTTGGTACCAGCGGGAGGGTCCGAGACCCAGTACTTC
TRBV27	TRBJ2-5	14	TRBD1	many	CASSGQGDQETQYF	TGTGCCAGCAGTGGGCAGGGGGATCAAGAGACCCAGTACTTC
TRBV10-3	TRBJ2-5	14	TRBD1	.	CAISERDSQETQYF	TGTGCCATCAGCGAACGGGACAGCCAAGAGACCCAGTACTTC
TRBV5-4	TRBJ2-7	16	TRBD2	once	CASSPGLAGGMYEQYF	TGTGCCAGCAGCCCTGGTTTAGCGGGAGGGATGTACGAGCAGTACTTC
TRBV10-1	TRBJ1-2	15	.	few	CASHPPGGTNYGYTF	TGCGCCAGCCACCCTCCCGGGGGGACTAACTATGGCTACACCTTC
TRBV9	TRBJ2-3	14	.	.	CASSIGTATDTQYF	TGTGCCAGCAGCATTGGGACTGCCACAGATACGCAGTATTTT
TRBV2	TRBJ1-1	15	TRBD1	.	CASSGDSYSGTEAFF	TGTGCCAGCAGTGGGGACAGTTATTCGGGCACTGAAGCTTTCTTT
TRBV7-2	TRBJ2-7	14	.	once	CASSSQGGSYEQYF	TGTGCCAGCAGCTCACAGGGGGGGTCCTACGAGCAGTACTTC
TRBV2	TRBJ1-1	14	.	.	CASSERTVNTEAFF	TGTGCCAGCAGTGAAAGGACAGTGAACACTGAAGCTTTCTTT
TRBV7-2	TRBJ2-5	14	.	.	CASSPAGGEETQYF	TGTGCCAGCAGCCCTGCCGGAGGGGAAGAGACCCAGTACTTC
TRBV6-1	TRBJ2-7	13	.	.	CASSENNNYEQYF	TGTGCCAGCAGTGAAAACAACAACTACGAGCAGTACTTC
TRBV19	TRBJ2-6	18	TRBD1	.	CASSIGSGQGRGANVLTF	TGTGCCAGTAGTATAGGTTCGGGACAGGGCCGTGGGGCCAACGTCCTGACTTTC
TRBV7-9	TRBJ2-7	14	TRBD1	many	CASSLDRGIDEQYF	TGTGCCAGCAGCCTAGACAGGGGAATTGACGAGCAGTACTTC
TRBV29-1	TRBJ2-7	14	TRBD2	.	CSVVGLVDSYEQYF	TGCAGCGTAGTGGGACTAGTCGACTCCTACGAGCAGTACTTC
TRBV7-3	TRBJ2-2	16	TRBD1	.	CASSLRRDSNTGELFF	TGTGCCAGCAGCTTAAGACGGGACAGTAACACCGGGGAGCTGTTTTTT
TRBV18	TRBJ2-5	13	.	.	CASSEAIQETQYF	TGTGCCAGCTCAGAAGCGATCCAAGAGACCCAGTACTTC
TRBV29-1	TRBJ2-7	11	.	once	CSALGGYEQYF	TGCAGCGCTCTCGGGGGCTACGAGCAGTACTTC
TRBV10-3	TRBJ2-1	15	TRBD2	.	CAISDPTSGSDEQFF	TGTGCCATCAGTGATCCCACTAGCGGGAGCGATGAGCAGTTCTTC
TRBV5-6	TRBJ2-7	13	.	.	CASSLFLSYEQYF	TGTGCCAGCAGCTTATTCTTATCCTACGAGCAGTACTTC
TRBV7-2	TRBJ1-1	13	.	.	CASSLQENTEAFF	TGTGCCAGCAGCTTACAGGAGAACACTGAAGCTTTCTTT
TRBV7-2	TRBJ1-1	15	.	.	CASSLWGGANTEAFF	TGTGCCAGCAGCCTGTGGGGAGGGGCGAACACTGAAGCTTTCTTT
TRBV11-1	TRBJ2-7	15	TRBD2	medium-sized	CASSLMASGSYEQYF	TGTGCCAGCAGCTTAATGGCTAGCGGGAGCTACGAGCAGTACTTC
TRBV29-1	TRBJ2-7	13	.	.	CSVEVWAGNEQYF	TGCAGCGTTGAAGTTTGGGCAGGGAACGAGCAGTACTTC